The 28 T cell receptor beta chains in this list originate from one sample, sequenced in a study of blood T cell repertoires in COVID-19 (dated by TCRdb to the early 2020s). The receptor library was made with the immunoSEQ multiplex PCR assay. TCRdb re-hosts the immuneACCESS table, in-frame sequences only. Its copies lack some clones; in the studies checked, an unresolved V gene accounts for under half of them, and the cause for the rest is not known. For this sample there are approximately 150,000 clones; around 85% appear just once. The top ten constitute 6.5% to 9% of the sample. Input material: peripheral blood. These receptors all come from a woman older than 75 with COVID-19, enrolled during active disease.

J is TRBJ1-1 and V is TRBV27, with a tentative D call TRBD1 (6 bases). Trimming cost V 4 bases and J 1 base, with 16 bases left between them. The CDR3 runs 16 residues. Per the germline V gene, CDR1 is MNHEY and CDR2 is SMNVEV (reference sequence). The CDR3 DNA reads TGTGCCAGCAGTTCCCCCCCGGGACACCCGAACACTGAAGCTTTCTTT. It is translated as CASSSPPGHPNTEAFF.

The chain carries TRBV2 and TRBJ2-3, with 12 bases fitting TRBD2. V trimming: 8 bases; J trimming: 4 bases; junction bases outside the gene matches: 4. Looked up from germline, CDR1 is SNHLY and CDR2 is FYNNEI. The CDR3 is 14 residues long. CDR3 protein: CASLLAGGADTQYF. The CDR3 nucleotides are TGTGCCAGCCTCCTAGCGGGGGGGGCAGATACGCAGTATTTT. The whole variable domain, filled in from reference TRBV2 and TRBJ2-3, reads EPEVTQTPSHQVTQMGQEVILRCVPISNHLYFYWYRQILGQKVEFLVSFYNNEISEKSEIFDDQFSVERPDGSNFTLKIRSTKLEDSAMYFCASLLAGGADTQYFGPGTRLTVL.

The rearrangement links TRBV29-1 to TRBJ2-7; perhaps TRBD2 as D (6 bases). The CDR3 has 13 residues. The germline V and J ends were trimmed by 4 bases and 3 bases, with 13 bases remaining between them. The germline V gene encodes CDR1 SQVTM and CDR2 ANQGSEA. The CDR3 protein is CSVGSGGRYEQYF. The CDR3 DNA is TGCAGCGTTGGGTCCGGAGGGCGCTACGAGCAGTACTTC.

This sequence joins TRBV28 and TRBJ1-6, with D possibly being TRBD1 (5 bases). This CDR3 comprises 17 residues. The germline V gene has CDR1 MDHEN and CDR2 SYDVKM. V lost 7 bases, J lost 0 bases, and 16 bases lay in between. CDR3: CASNGREGSSYNSPLHF. CDR3 nucleotide sequence: TGTGCCAGCAATGGCAGGGAGGGGAGCTCCTATAATTCACCCCTCCACTTT.

This chain links TRBV5-1 with TRBJ2-7, with 10 bases aligning to TRBD1. The CDR3 is 17 amino acids. Germline V gene lookup returns CDR1 SGHRS and CDR2 YFSETQ. J was trimmed by 2 bases and V by 4 bases; bases with no gene match: 12. This chain's CDR3 is CASSAQGSDRGTYEQYF. The DNA of the CDR3 is TGCGCCAGCAGCGCGCAAGGATCGGACAGGGGGACCTACGAGCAGTACTTC.

This clone was observed a handful of times. V usage is TRBV7-2 and J usage is TRBJ1-2; the D gene is possibly TRBD1 (5 bases). The V and J ends lost 5 bases and 0 bases respectively, with 10 bases between them. From germline, CDR1 is SGHTA and CDR2 FQGNSA. The CDR3 runs 14 residues. CDR3 loop: CASSRGTANYGYTF. CDR3 DNA: TGTGCCAGCAGCCGCGGGACCGCTAACTATGGCTACACCTTC.

This chain links TRBV5-5 with TRBJ1-2; D not resolved. This CDR3 region has 13 residues. V gave up 0 bases and J gave up 2 bases, with 5 bases separating them. The germline CDR1 and CDR2 sequences are SGHKS and YYEKEE (reference sequence). Here the CDR3 DNA reads TGTGCCAGCAGCTTGGACAGCAACTATGGCTACACCTTC. This encodes CASSLDSNYGYTF.

V and J are TRBV2 and TRBJ1-1, with 7 bases lining up with TRBD1. Germline assignment: CDR1 SNHLY and CDR2 FYNNEI. V was clipped by 7 bases and J by 1 base; unmatched bases: 9. The length of the CDR3 is 15 residues. DNA for the CDR3: TGTGCCAGCATTCTCACAGGGGTCGGGAACACTGAAGCTTTCTTT. Translating it yields CASILTGVGNTEAFF.

The CDR3 loop is CASSPGQGRMNTEAFF. The CDR3 DNA is TGTGCCAGCTCGCCCGGACAGGGACGTATGAACACTGAAGCTTTCTTT. The chain links TRBV18 to TRBJ1-1; 8 bases map to TRBD1. The CDR3 contains 16 residues. Trimming cost V 6 bases and J 0 bases; bases outside gene matches: 9. Germline V gene data show CDR1 as KGHSH and CDR2 as LQKENI.

The rearrangement links TRBV29-1 to TRBJ2-7; tentatively, D is TRBD1 (5 bases). The germline V gene encodes CDR1 SQVTM and CDR2 ANQGSEA. With 6 bases removed from V and 2 bases from J, the gap between germline ends came to 11 bases. The CDR3 is 12 residues long. The CDR3: CSVQGGAYEQYF. DNA of the CDR3: TGCAGCGTCCAGGGTGGGGCCTACGAGCAGTACTTC.

This chain uses TRBV4-2 with TRBJ1-6, with D perhaps TRBD1 (5 bases). V gave up 3 bases and J gave up 10 bases, with 25 bases separating them. The CDR3 consists of 18 residues. Germline loops: CDR1 LGHNA, CDR2 YNFKEQ. This CDR3 is CASSHSFGMGGKESPLHF. The CDR3 DNA follows: TGTGCCAGCAGCCATTCATTCGGTATGGGGGGGAAAGAGTCACCCCTCCACTTT.

V usage is TRBV18 and J usage is TRBJ1-2; tentative D call: TRBD1 (5 bases). Trimming stripped 2 bases from V and 6 bases from J, with 10 bases between. Germline CDR1 reads KGHSH; CDR2 reads LQKENI. The CDR3 is made up of 13 amino acids. As DNA, the CDR3 is TGTGCCAGCTCACCAAGGGCAGGGAATGGCTACACCTTC. Its protein is CASSPRAGNGYTF.

The chain links TRBV29-1 to TRBJ2-7, with D possibly matching TRBD1 (6 bases). V gave up 3 bases and J gave up 3 bases, with 9 bases separating them. The V gene's germline CDR1 is SQVTM and CDR2 ANQGSEA. The CDR3 consists of 12 residues. CDR3 protein: CSVEGAGYEQYF. The CDR3 DNA reads TGCAGCGTTGAGGGGGCGGGCTACGAGCAGTACTTC.

This rearrangement joins TRBV7-9 to TRBJ2-7, with D tentatively TRBD1 (6 bases). V was trimmed by 3 bases and J by 6 bases, leaving 9 bases between them. This CDR3 is 12 amino acids long. Germline V gene data show CDR1 as SEHNR and CDR2 as FQNEAQ (reference sequence). This CDR3 is CASSLAGVEQYF. The DNA for the CDR3 is TGTGCCAGCAGCTTGGCAGGGGTCGAGCAGTACTTC.

This clone was counted only a few times. This chain uses TRBV5-1 with TRBJ2-1; 8 positions match TRBD2. Germline lookup yields CDR1 SGHRS and CDR2 YFSETQ. Trimming removed 6 bases from V and 1 base from J; junction bases left unmatched: 12. The CDR3 has 17 amino acids. This CDR3 reads CASTLWGGGGSYNEQFF. The CDR3 region has the DNA TGCGCCAGCACCCTATGGGGGGGCGGGGGGTCCTACAATGAGCAGTTCTTC. The full variable domain, its missing parts supplied by reference TRBV5-1 and TRBJ2-1, is KAGVTQTPRYLIKTRGQQVTLSCSPISGHRSVSWYQQTPGQGLQFLFEYFSETQRNKGNFPGRFSGRQFSNSRSEMNVSTLELGDSALYLCASTLWGGGGSYNEQFFGPGTRLTVL.

The chain couples TRBV7-2 to TRBJ2-3; TRBD2 matches at 8 bases. Germline trimming cut 6 bases from V and 4 bases from J; bases unmatched to any gene: 3. From germline, CDR1 is SGHTA and CDR2 FQGNSA. The CDR3 is 13 residues long. The CDR3 coding sequence is TGTGCCAGCAGTCGGGGGGGCTCAGATACGCAGTATTTT. This sequence encodes CASSRGGSDTQYF.

The rearrangement uses TRBV9 and TRBJ2-3; 15 bases are a match to TRBD2. The CDR3 runs 17 residues. CDR1 SGDLS and CDR2 YYNGEE come from the germline V gene. J gave up 8 bases and V 0 bases, and 7 bases lay outside the gene matches. In nucleotides, the CDR3 is TGTGCCAGCAGCGTAGAACACGGGACTAGCGGGAGGTCTACGCAGTATTTT. Translation gives CASSVEHGTSGRSTQYF.

The V and J genes are TRBV18 and TRBJ1-1; the D is unclear. The germline gives CDR1 KGHSH, CDR2 LQKENI. Trimming shortened V by 3 bases and J by 1 base, and 6 bases separated the two germline ends. There are 13 residues in the CDR3. CDR3 region: CASSPGRNTEAFF. The CDR3 DNA reads as TGTGCCAGCTCACCGGGGAGGAACACTGAAGCTTTCTTT.

The chain combines TRBV12-3 or TRBV12-4 with TRBJ2-7, with TRBD2 as a possible D gene (5 bases). CDR3 length equals 13 residues. Trimming removed 3 bases at V and 9 bases at J, with 15 bases between. The CDR3 protein is CASSLLGGYGQYF. CDR3 sequence (DNA): TGTGCCAGCAGTTTGCTAGGCGGGTATGGGCAGTACTTC.

The gene calls are TRBV5-1 and TRBJ2-2; unclear D gene. There are 14 residues in the CDR3. V gave up 4 bases and J gave up 3 bases, with 10 bases separating them. CDR1 and CDR2 from the germline V gene are SGHRS and YFSETQ. The CDR3 nucleotides are TGCGCCAGCAGCCCCCCAGTGGACACCGGGGAGCTGTTTTTT. Amino acid sequence: CASSPPVDTGELFF.

The chain recombines TRBV11-3 with TRBJ2-2; 7 nucleotides match TRBD1. V lost 3 bases and J lost 0; bases outside the gene matches: 7. The CDR3 consists of 17 residues. The V gene's germline CDR1 is SGHNT and CDR2 YENEEA. Here the CDR3 DNA reads TGTGCCAGCAGCTTGGGCGCCGACAGGGCGAACACCGGGGAGCTGTTTTTT. Protein sequence: CASSLGADRANTGELFF. Combining the CDR3 with reference TRBV11-3 and TRBJ2-2 gives the whole variable domain EAGVVQSPRYKIIEKKQPVAFWCNPISGHNTLYWYLQNLGQGPELLIRYENEEAVDDSQLPKDRFSAERLKGVDSTLKIQPAELGDSAVYLCASSLGADRANTGELFFGEGSRLTVL.

The J gene is TRBJ1-1, the V gene TRBV29-1; TRBD1 matches at 7 bases. This CDR3 is built from 15 residues. With V trimmed by 1 base and J by 5 bases, 10 bases remained unmatched. In germline, CDR1 is SQVTM, CDR2 ANQGSEA. CDR3 DNA sequence: TGCAGCGTTGAAGTCCTATCAGGGGGAGTGACTGAAGCTTTCTTT. It yields the protein CSVEVLSGGVTEAFF.

V gene TRBV28 combines with J gene TRBJ1-1; TRBD1 is a possible D gene (6 bases). The CDR3 has 14 residues. Trimming took off 5 bases at V and 1 base at J, with 11 bases between the two ends. Germline CDR1 is MDHEN and CDR2 is SYDVKM. The CDR3 nucleotides are TGTGCCAGCAGTCACAGGGAGCAGAACACTGAAGCTTTCTTT. Translated, it gives CASSHREQNTEAFF.

This sequence joins TRBV5-1 and TRBJ2-1; 14 bases are a match to TRBD2. J was trimmed by 8 bases and V by 4 bases; bases with no gene match: 5. CDR3 length equals 15 residues. The germline CDR1 and CDR2 sequences are SGHRS and YFSETQ. The CDR3 sequence: CASSDGLAGGDEQFF. The CDR3 bases are TGCGCCAGCAGCGATGGACTAGCGGGAGGCGATGAGCAGTTCTTC.

The chain is built from TRBV12-3 or TRBV12-4 and TRBJ2-2; unclear D gene. This CDR3 region has 12 residues. V was clipped by 3 bases and J by 6 bases, with 5 bases between them. The CDR3 spells CASSFNPGELFF. The CDR3 bases are TGTGCCAGCAGTTTTAATCCCGGGGAGCTGTTTTTT.

This chain links TRBV2 with TRBJ2-6; possibly TRBD1 for D (5 bases). Germline assignment: CDR1 SNHLY and CDR2 FYNNEI. This CDR3 spans 15 amino acids. Trimming removed 4 bases at V and 2 bases at J, with 9 bases between. The CDR3 bases are TGTGCCAGCAGTGGGAGACAGACTGGGGCCAACGTCCTGACTTTC. This encodes CASSGRQTGANVLTF. Full variable domain (rest looked up from reference TRBV2 and TRBJ2-6): EPEVTQTPSHQVTQMGQEVILRCVPISNHLYFYWYRQILGQKVEFLVSFYNNEISEKSEIFDDQFSVERPDGSNFTLKIRSTKLEDSAMYFCASSGRQTGANVLTFGAGSRLTVL.

This clone is a singleton in its sample. The chain combines TRBV29-1 with TRBJ2-7, with a weak D call TRBD1 (6 bases). This CDR3 region has 13 residues. The V gene lost 4 bases and the J gene lost 0 bases, with 10 bases spanning the gap. In germline, CDR1 is SQVTM, CDR2 ANQGSEA. Here the CDR3 DNA reads TGCAGCGTTGCCAGGACAGCCTCCTACGAGCAGTACTTC. It translates to CSVARTASYEQYF.

The chain combines TRBV27 with TRBJ1-2; a weak D match, TRBD1 (6 bases). CDR1 is MNHEY, CDR2 SMNVEV, per germline (reference sequence). The V end was cut by 4 bases, the J end by 10 bases, with 22 bases between. This CDR3 has 15 residues. CDR3 nucleotides: TGTGCCAGCAGTTCCAGAGACCAGGGGCCGAGTTCCTACACCTTC. It translates to CASSSRDQGPSSYTF.